This T cell receptor beta chain was retrieved from a study of Ad26.COV2.S vaccination and SARS-CoV-2 variants. The wider study: Administration of Ad26.COV2.S was intramuscular, either once or twice 56 days apart.

The protocol was immunoSEQ multiplex PCR, while the TCRdb copy is restricted to in-frame clones and leaves out a portion. This sample has around 350,000 clones, with approximately 84% found just once. Regarding treatment: 15 to 20 received Ad26.COV2.S at low or high dose, single or two shots; about 5 received placebo; per-sample allocation not given. Samples analyzed were those drawn on day 63 after the first vaccine or placebo injection. The ends were cut back, 12 bases at V and 1 base at J, with 11 bases in the middle. Looked up from germline, CDR1 is KGHDR and CDR2 is SFDVKD. The CDR3 spans 12 residues.

The V gene is TRBV24-1, the J gene TRBJ1-2; D is unresolved. The source of this sequence is a person aged 18-65 years who received the Ad26.COV2.S COVID-19 vaccine or a placebo. Material: peripheral blood, obtained in a trial of Ad26.COV2.S vaccine versus placebo. The DNA of the CDR3 is TGTGCCGCCTCTGGTAGTAACTATGGCTACACCTTC. Its protein product is CAASGSNYGYTF.